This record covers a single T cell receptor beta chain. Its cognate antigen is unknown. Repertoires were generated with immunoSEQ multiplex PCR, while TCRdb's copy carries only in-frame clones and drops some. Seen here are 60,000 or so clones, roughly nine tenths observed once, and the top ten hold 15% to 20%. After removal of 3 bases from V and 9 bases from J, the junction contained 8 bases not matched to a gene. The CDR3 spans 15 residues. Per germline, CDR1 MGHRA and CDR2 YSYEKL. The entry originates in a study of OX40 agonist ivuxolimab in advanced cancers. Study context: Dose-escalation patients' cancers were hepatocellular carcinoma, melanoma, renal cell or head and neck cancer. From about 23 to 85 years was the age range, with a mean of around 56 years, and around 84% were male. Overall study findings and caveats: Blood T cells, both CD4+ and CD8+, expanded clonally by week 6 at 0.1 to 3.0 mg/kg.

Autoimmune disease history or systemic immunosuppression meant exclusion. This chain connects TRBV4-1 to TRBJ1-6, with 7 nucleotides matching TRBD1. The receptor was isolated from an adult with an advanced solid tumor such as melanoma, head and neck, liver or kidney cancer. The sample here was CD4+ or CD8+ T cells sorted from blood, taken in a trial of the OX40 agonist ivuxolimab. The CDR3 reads CASSQDLYRGSPLHF. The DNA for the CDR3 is TGCGCCAGCAGCCAGGACCTGTACAGGGGTTCACCCCTCCACTTT.